A selection of T cell receptor beta chains follows, all from one sample in a study of vaccination and CD4 T cells after COVID-19. TCRdb processed the PCR reads anew with MiXCR; each CDR3 protein has one entry. The data show roughly 24,000 distinct CDR3 sequences, with less than 50% seen just once and 11% held by the top ten. Antigens for these TCRs are unknown. The sample consisted of CD4+ T cells from blood, cultured in vitro. The receptors originated from a human donor who had recovered from COVID-19. Both conserved end residues are trimmed from each CDR3. The D gene is left open where the match is weak.

v_gene: TRBV20-1; j_gene: TRBJ2-1; len: 12; d_gene: TRBD2; CDR3aa: SAPPSGAYNEQF
v_gene: TRBV6-1; j_gene: TRBJ2-5; len: 13; d_gene: -; CDR3aa: ASSRRREYQETQY
v_gene: TRBV18; j_gene: TRBJ2-7; len: 15; d_gene: TRBD1; CDR3aa: ASSLGRTGVRSYEQY
v_gene: TRBV11-3; j_gene: TRBJ2-7; len: 14; d_gene: -; CDR3aa: ASSSPGPVRTYEQY
v_gene: TRBV20-1; j_gene: TRBJ1-3; len: 13; d_gene: -; CDR3aa: SAREGRVQGNTIY
v_gene: TRBV20-1; j_gene: TRBJ1-1; len: 12; d_gene: TRBD1; CDR3aa: SARVPGQGTEAF
v_gene: TRBV28; j_gene: TRBJ1-4; len: 10; d_gene: -; CDR3aa: ASRKGWEKLF
v_gene: TRBV19; j_gene: TRBJ1-5; len: 11; d_gene: -; CDR3aa: ASSIGSYQPQH
v_gene: TRBV19; j_gene: TRBJ2-7; len: 13; d_gene: -; CDR3aa: ASSIRATHSYEQY
v_gene: TRBV29-1; j_gene: TRBJ1-1; len: 15; d_gene: TRBD1; CDR3aa: SVAHLQGFSDNTEAF
v_gene: TRBV20-1; j_gene: TRBJ2-1; len: 14; d_gene: TRBD2; CDR3aa: SATPPRTSGVGEQF
v_gene: TRBV19; j_gene: TRBJ2-3; len: 11; d_gene: -; CDR3aa: ASRGGPTDTQY
v_gene: TRBV7-2; j_gene: TRBJ2-3; len: 13; d_gene: TRBD2; CDR3aa: ASSHGLAGTDTQY
v_gene: TRBV20-1; j_gene: TRBJ1-5; len: 13; d_gene: -; CDR3aa: SAPGEGFGNQPQH
v_gene: TRBV6-1; j_gene: TRBJ2-7; len: 11; d_gene: -; CDR3aa: ASSEIESTEQY
v_gene: TRBV20-1; j_gene: TRBJ2-7; len: 12; d_gene: TRBD2; CDR3aa: SALIAGGSYEQY
v_gene: TRBV6-2/TRBV6-3; j_gene: TRBJ2-6; len: 14; d_gene: -; CDR3aa: ASSYPGPREANVLT
v_gene: TRBV7-2; j_gene: TRBJ1-1; len: 13; d_gene: -; CDR3aa: ASSPRSGTGTEAF
v_gene: TRBV7-9; j_gene: TRBJ2-7; len: 17; d_gene: TRBD2; CDR3aa: ASSKTIAGPARRSYEQY
v_gene: TRBV10-3; j_gene: TRBJ1-2; len: 11; d_gene: -; CDR3aa: AISPDQGDGYT
v_gene: TRBV19; j_gene: TRBJ2-1; len: 13; d_gene: TRBD2; CDR3aa: ATTRAGVIENEQF
v_gene: TRBV6-5; j_gene: TRBJ1-5; len: 12; d_gene: -; CDR3aa: ASSYSWGYQPQH
v_gene: TRBV12-3/TRBV12-4; j_gene: TRBJ1-1; len: 11; d_gene: -; CDR3aa: ASREQGNTEAF
v_gene: TRBV2; j_gene: TRBJ1-5; len: 10; d_gene: -; CDR3aa: ASGVVGQPQH
v_gene: TRBV27; j_gene: TRBJ2-3; len: 11; d_gene: -; CDR3aa: ASSYSWSDTQY
v_gene: TRBV5-1; j_gene: TRBJ2-3; len: 13; d_gene: TRBD2; CDR3aa: ASSFSGASTDTQY
v_gene: TRBV7-8; j_gene: TRBJ2-7; len: 13; d_gene: TRBD1; CDR3aa: ASSRTGSYPYEQY
v_gene: TRBV24-1; j_gene: TRBJ2-3; len: 15; d_gene: -; CDR3aa: ATSDPRGAGDVDTQY
v_gene: TRBV6-1; j_gene: TRBJ2-7; len: 11; d_gene: TRBD1; CDR3aa: ALGWQGAYEQY
v_gene: TRBV23-1; j_gene: TRBJ1-5; len: 9; d_gene: -; CDR3aa: ASSLDQPQH
v_gene: TRBV20-1; j_gene: TRBJ2-7; len: 12; d_gene: -; CDR3aa: SARDVTRPYEQY
v_gene: TRBV12-3/TRBV12-4; j_gene: TRBJ1-2; len: 12; d_gene: -; CDR3aa: ASTIRRGSYGYT
v_gene: TRBV20-1; j_gene: TRBJ1-1; len: 12; d_gene: TRBD1; CDR3aa: SAHGDRESTEAF
v_gene: TRBV4-3; j_gene: TRBJ2-3; len: 13; d_gene: -; CDR3aa: ASSYQKGRTDTQY
v_gene: TRBV29-1; j_gene: TRBJ1-1; len: 11; d_gene: TRBD1; CDR3aa: SAQRDRGRIAF
v_gene: TRBV11-2; j_gene: TRBJ1-2; len: 11; d_gene: TRBD1; CDR3aa: ASSARTGRGYT
v_gene: TRBV7-2; j_gene: TRBJ1-3; len: 15; d_gene: -; CDR3aa: ASSLYTGTDSGNTIY
v_gene: TRBV7-9; j_gene: TRBJ1-2; len: 14; d_gene: TRBD1; CDR3aa: ASSQGRQGQLNGYT
v_gene: TRBV6-2/TRBV6-3; j_gene: TRBJ1-2; len: 13; d_gene: TRBD1; CDR3aa: ASSLAGTAQGGYT
v_gene: TRBV7-9; j_gene: TRBJ1-1; len: 10; d_gene: -; CDR3aa: ASSLRGQEAF
v_gene: TRBV10-3; j_gene: TRBJ2-2; len: 13; d_gene: TRBD1; CDR3aa: AINLEGAKTGELF
v_gene: TRBV11-3; j_gene: TRBJ1-1; len: 12; d_gene: -; CDR3aa: ASSALRRNTEAF
v_gene: TRBV20-1; j_gene: TRBJ1-6; len: 13; d_gene: -; CDR3aa: SARVRGPQNSPLH
v_gene: TRBV7-9; j_gene: TRBJ1-1; len: 15; d_gene: TRBD1; CDR3aa: ASSTTGTGIWNTEAF
v_gene: TRBV12-3/TRBV12-4; j_gene: TRBJ1-3; len: 11; d_gene: -; CDR3aa: ASSRQYPNTIY
v_gene: TRBV6-5; j_gene: TRBJ1-3; len: 17; d_gene: -; CDR3aa: ASSYSVWGTDTRGNTIY
v_gene: TRBV20-1; j_gene: TRBJ2-7; len: 13; d_gene: TRBD1; CDR3aa: SAKPGTGAAYEQY
v_gene: TRBV19; j_gene: TRBJ2-3; len: 12; d_gene: -; CDR3aa: ASSPTWTPDTQY
v_gene: TRBV2; j_gene: TRBJ2-3; len: 18; d_gene: TRBD2; CDR3aa: ASSEPQGNSGGRVRDTQY
v_gene: TRBV11-3; j_gene: TRBJ1-1; len: 11; d_gene: -; CDR3aa: ASSLAQGTEAF
v_gene: TRBV18; j_gene: TRBJ2-7; len: 12; d_gene: -; CDR3aa: ASSPGVETYEQY
v_gene: TRBV11-2; j_gene: TRBJ2-1; len: 11; d_gene: TRBD2; CDR3aa: ASSLGLAGWGF
v_gene: TRBV12-3/TRBV12-4; j_gene: TRBJ1-1; len: 13; d_gene: TRBD1; CDR3aa: AGSRGDRGGTEAF